These 14 T cell receptor beta chains came from one sample sequenced in a study of T cells in Graves' hyperthyroidism and ophthalmopathy. TCR beta CDR3 sequences were amplified from RNA transcripts. In the first-round RT-PCR of the TCR CDR3, the HTBI primer set was used. TCRdb reanalysed the multiplex PCR reads using MiXCR and keeps one entry per CDR3 protein. The sample holds 300,000 to 400,000 distinct CDR3 sequences, more than 12% seen once. The material sequenced was blood. Every receptor here comes from a woman in her 30s with Graves' ophthalmopathy.

There are many counts of this clonotype. CDR3 in amino acids: CASSLGTDTFRQETQYF. CDR3 DNA sequence: TGTGCCAGCAGCTTAGGGACGGACACGTTCCGACAAGAGACCCAGTACTTC. The chain recombines TRBV11-2 with TRBJ2-5, with D tentatively TRBD1 (5 bases). The CDR3 covers 17 residues. Germline assignment: CDR1 SGHAT and CDR2 FQNNGV. Deletions cut 1 base from V and 2 bases from J, with 17 bases between.

Ten or more counts support this clonotype. The V and J genes are TRBV18 and TRBJ1-1; D is ambiguous. CDR1 is KGHSH, CDR2 LQKENI, per germline. CDR3 size: 14 residues. V was clipped by 6 bases and J by 1 base, with 12 bases between them. The CDR3 region has the DNA TGTGCCAGCTCGCTCCTGACGGAGAACACTGAAGCTTTCTTT. It is translated as CASSLLTENTEAFF.

The V call is TRBV24-1, the J call TRBJ2-1; 15 bases map to TRBD2. This CDR3 has 20 residues. Germline V lookup: CDR1 KGHDR, CDR2 SFDVKD. V lost 3 bases, J lost 4 bases, and 12 bases stayed unmatched. This chain's CDR3 is CATSDPKGLAGGQPYNEQFF. CDR3 coding DNA: TGTGCCACCAGTGATCCGAAGGGACTAGCGGGGGGCCAGCCTTACAATGAGCAGTTCTTC.

This clonotype has at least ten counts. The gene calls are TRBV7-2 and TRBJ2-2, with 7 bases identical to TRBD1. Germline CDR1 is SGHTA and CDR2 is FQGNSA. Unmatched junction bases numbered 7, after V lost 5 bases and J lost 4 bases. CDR3 length equals 15 residues. CDR3 loop: CASSPRDRATGELFF. The CDR3 nucleotides are TGTGCCAGCAGCCCCCGCGACAGGGCCACCGGGGAGCTGTTTTTT.

This clonotype occurred many times. The V call is TRBV9, the J call TRBJ2-5; either TRBD1 or TRBD2 may fit D (5 bases each). CDR3 size: 14 residues. Germline V gives CDR1 SGDLS, CDR2 YYNGEE. The V gene lost 1 base and the J gene lost 5 bases, with 12 bases spanning the gap. The CDR3 loop reads CASSVSRGMETQYF. The CDR3 DNA follows: TGTGCCAGCAGCGTAAGTCGGGGCATGGAGACCCAGTACTTC.

This clonotype was observed many times. The J gene is TRBJ2-2, the V gene TRBV9, with D perhaps TRBD2 (5 bases). V lost 2 bases and J lost 1, with 12 bases in between. Germline lookup yields CDR1 SGDLS and CDR2 YYNGEE. The CDR3 extends over 16 amino acids. The CDR3 sequence: CASSVSLAENTGELFF. CDR3 in DNA: TGTGCCAGCAGCGTTAGCCTAGCAGAGAACACCGGGGAGCTGTTTTTT. Supplemented by reference TRBV9 and TRBJ2-2, the full variable domain reads DSGVTQTPKHLITATGQRVTLRCSPRSGDLSVYWYQQSLDQGLQFLIQYYNGEERAKGNILERFSAQQFPDLHSELNLSSLELGDSALYFCASSVSLAENTGELFFGEGSRLTVL.

This chain links TRBV20-1 with TRBJ2-5; TRBD2 matches at 7 bases. The V and J ends lost 5 bases and 5 bases, in that order; junction bases with no gene match: 8. Germline V gene sequence: CDR1 DFQATT, CDR2 SNEGSKA (reference sequence). This CDR3 region has 13 residues. CDR3 protein: CSAVVTSWETQYF. The CDR3 DNA reads TGCAGTGCTGTTGTGACTAGCTGGGAGACCCAGTACTTC.

As DNA, the CDR3 is TGTGCCATCAGTGACGGCGGTGGCTACACCTTC. Its translation: CAISDGGGYTF. The chain employs TRBV10-3 and TRBJ1-2; the D is unclear. Germline V gene lookup returns CDR1 ENHRY and CDR2 SYGVKD. The CDR3 sequence is 11 residues long. V lost 3 bases and J lost 7, with 6 bases in between.

This clonotype was seen ten or more times. The genes are TRBV28 and TRBJ2-7; D gene ambiguous. CDR3 length: 14 residues. Germline CDR1 and CDR2: MDHEN and SYDVKM. Trimming removed 3 bases from V and 3 bases from J, with 12 bases in between. CDR3 coding DNA: TGTGCCAGCAGTTTCGTCGGCAGGTACTACGAGCAGTACTTC. It translates to CASSFVGRYYEQYF.

This clonotype was seen at least ten times. The rearrangement links TRBV27 to TRBJ1-1; D is undetermined. V dropped 1 base and J dropped 3 bases, with 15 bases sitting between them. This CDR3 region has 16 residues. In germline, CDR1 is MNHEY, CDR2 SMNVEV (reference sequence). This CDR3 is CASSLYRAAADTEAFF. As DNA, the CDR3 is TGTGCCAGCAGTTTATATCGGGCAGCGGCGGACACTGAAGCTTTCTTT.

This clonotype was picked up many times. The chain is built from TRBV19 and TRBJ2-5, with 13 bases that match TRBD2. The V gene end was trimmed by 5 bases and the J gene end by 4 bases; junction bases not matched to a gene: 7. The CDR3 covers 16 residues. Germline V gives CDR1 LNHDA, CDR2 SQIVND (reference sequence). The CDR3: CASSAAGTSGAETQYF. The DNA for the CDR3 is TGTGCCAGTAGTGCGGCCGGGACTAGCGGGGCAGAGACCCAGTACTTC.

As for this clonotype: A much larger clone lies a single base off, so this may be a read error. The chain combines TRBV3-1 with TRBJ2-3, with a tentative D call TRBD1 (6 bases). Germline CDR1 reads LGHDT; CDR2 reads YNNKEL (reference sequence). V was trimmed by 1 base and J by 8 bases, leaving 16 bases between them. CDR3 length: 15 amino acids. This chain's CDR3 is CASSQGKLGAATQYF. In DNA form, the CDR3 reads TGTGCCAGCAGCCAAGGTAAGTTGGGGGCAGCTACGCAGTATTTT.

This clonotype was recorded at least ten times. The J gene is TRBJ1-1, the V gene TRBV28; D might be TRBD1 (5 bases). V lost 2 bases to trimming and J lost 6 bases, with 10 bases between them. This CDR3 comprises 13 residues. Germline V gene sequence: CDR1 MDHEN, CDR2 SYDVKM. The CDR3 reads CASSLGLGPEAFF. The CDR3 DNA reads TGTGCCAGCAGTTTAGGCCTGGGACCTGAAGCTTTCTTT.

The chain combines TRBV5-1 with TRBJ2-5, with 12 positions matching TRBD1. There are 16 residues in the CDR3. Germline lookup yields CDR1 SGHRS and CDR2 YFSETQ. V lost 1 base to trimming and J lost 3 bases; unmatched junction nucleotides: 4. The CDR3 sequence: CASSLRDRGLKETQYF. CDR3 nucleotides: TGCGCCAGCAGCTTGAGGGACAGGGGGCTAAAAGAGACCCAGTACTTC. Supplemented by reference TRBV5-1 and TRBJ2-5, the full variable domain reads KAGVTQTPRYLIKTRGQQVTLSCSPISGHRSVSWYQQTPGQGLQFLFEYFSETQRNKGNFPGRFSGRQFSNSRSEMNVSTLELGDSALYLCASSLRDRGLKETQYFGPGTRLLVL.